What follows describes a single TCR beta chain. The antigen remains undetermined. After removal of 7 bases from V and 4 bases from J, the junction contained 13 bases not matched to a gene. The CDR3 has 15 amino acids. Germline V gives CDR1 DFQATT, CDR2 SNEGSKA (reference sequence). The data were taken from a study of CD8 T cells in ankylosing spondylitis. Whole-study results and caveats: Disease-linked clones, CD8+, were relatively rare in peripheral blood. Enrichment of disease-linked clones was reportedly significant in matched ankylosing spondylitis synovial fluid. Seemingly characteristic of ankylosing spondylitis blood was a TCR beta motif consisting of eight highly homologous variants.

TCRdb passed the 5' RACE reads through MiXCR, listing each CDR3 protein once. The table lists 220,000 or so distinct CDR3 sequences, 10% to 13% of them singletons, with 21% in the top ten. The rearrangement links TRBV20-1 to TRBJ1-3; 7 bases agree with TRBD1. Sample: blood, either unsorted or a sorted T cell fraction (not recorded which). This receptor was identified in a male donor with ankylosing spondylitis or in good health (not recorded which). The DNA for the CDR3 is TGCAGTGGTGTGGTGACAGGGCATTTGGGAAACACCATATATTTT. Translation gives CSGVVTGHLGNTIYF.